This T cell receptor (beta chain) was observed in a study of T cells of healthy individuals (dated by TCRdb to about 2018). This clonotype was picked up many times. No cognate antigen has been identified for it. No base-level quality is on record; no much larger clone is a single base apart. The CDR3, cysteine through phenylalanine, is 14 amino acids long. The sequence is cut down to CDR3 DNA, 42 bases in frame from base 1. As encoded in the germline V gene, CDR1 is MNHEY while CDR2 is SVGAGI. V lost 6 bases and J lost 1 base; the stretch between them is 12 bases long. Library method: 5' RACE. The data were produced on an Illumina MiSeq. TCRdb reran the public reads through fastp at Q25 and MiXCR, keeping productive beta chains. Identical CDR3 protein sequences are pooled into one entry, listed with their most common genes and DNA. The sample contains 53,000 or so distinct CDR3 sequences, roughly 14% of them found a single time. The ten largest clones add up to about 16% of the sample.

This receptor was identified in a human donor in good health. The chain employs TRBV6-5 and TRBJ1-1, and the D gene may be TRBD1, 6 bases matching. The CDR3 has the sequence CASRWKGGNTEAFF. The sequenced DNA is TGTGCCAGCAGATGGAAGGGGGGGAACACTGAAGCTTTCTTT.